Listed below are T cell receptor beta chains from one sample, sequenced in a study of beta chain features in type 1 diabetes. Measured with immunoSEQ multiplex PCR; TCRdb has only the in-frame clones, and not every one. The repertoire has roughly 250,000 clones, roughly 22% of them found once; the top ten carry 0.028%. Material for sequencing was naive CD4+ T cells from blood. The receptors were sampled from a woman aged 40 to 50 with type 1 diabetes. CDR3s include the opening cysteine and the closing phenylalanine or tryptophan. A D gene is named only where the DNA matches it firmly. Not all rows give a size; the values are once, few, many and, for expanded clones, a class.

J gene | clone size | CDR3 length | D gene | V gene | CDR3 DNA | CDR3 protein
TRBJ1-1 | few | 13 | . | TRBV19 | TGTGCCAGTAGTCCCCACAAGAACACTGAAGCTTTCTTT | CASSPHKNTEAFF
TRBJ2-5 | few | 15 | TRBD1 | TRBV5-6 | TGTGCCAGCAGCCCCTTGGGACAGCCCGAAGAGACCCAGTACTTC | CASSPLGQPEETQYF
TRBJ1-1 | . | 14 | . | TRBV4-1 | TGCGCCAGCAGCCAAGCCACAGCGAACACTGAAGCTTTCTTT | CASSQATANTEAFF
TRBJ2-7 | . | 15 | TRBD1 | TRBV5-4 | TGTGCCAGCAGCGGGCGGGACAGGGGCTCCTACGAGCAGTACTTC | CASSGRDRGSYEQYF
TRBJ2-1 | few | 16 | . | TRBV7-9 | TGTGCCAGCAGCCGGGTGGGAGCCTATCTCCGCGATGAGCAGTTCTTC | CASSRVGAYLRDEQFF
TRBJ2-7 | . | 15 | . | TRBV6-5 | TGTGCCAGCAGTTACTCGGCGGGTCAGCCCTACGAGCAGTACTTC | CASSYSAGQPYEQYF
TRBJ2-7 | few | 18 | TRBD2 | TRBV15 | TGTGCCACCAGCAGAGACCCTATTAGCGGGAACGACTTCTACGAGCAGTACTTC | CATSRDPISGNDFYEQYF
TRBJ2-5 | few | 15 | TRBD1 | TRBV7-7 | TGTGCTAGCGGATCCGGGACAGGGGAGGGGGAGACCCAGTACTTC | CASGSGTGEGETQYF
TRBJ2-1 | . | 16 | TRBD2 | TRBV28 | TGTGCCAGCAGTTCCCATTCTAGCGGGGTTTACAATGAGCAGTTCTTC | CASSSHSSGVYNEQFF
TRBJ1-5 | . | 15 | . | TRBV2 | TGTGCCAGCAGTGGGGATCAAGGGAGGAATCAGCCCCAGCATTTT | CASSGDQGRNQPQHF
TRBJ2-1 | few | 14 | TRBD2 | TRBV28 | TGTGCCAGCAGTTTTAGCGGGCAGGACCTTGTTGAGTTCTTC | CASSFSGQDLVEFF
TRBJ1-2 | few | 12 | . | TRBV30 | TGTGCCTGGACAACAGGGCCCTATGGCTACACCTTC | CAWTTGPYGYTF
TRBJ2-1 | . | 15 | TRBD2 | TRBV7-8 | TGTGCCAGCAGCTTAGCTAGCGGGAGATGGAATGAGCAGTTCTTC | CASSLASGRWNEQFF
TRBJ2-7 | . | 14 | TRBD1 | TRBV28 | TGTGCCAGCAGTGGACAGGGGGCTTTCTACGAGCAGTACTTC | CASSGQGAFYEQYF
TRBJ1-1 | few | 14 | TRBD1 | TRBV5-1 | TGCGCCAGCAGCGGGGGACAGGAGAACACTGAAGCTTTCTTT | CASSGGQENTEAFF
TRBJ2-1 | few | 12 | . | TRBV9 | TGTGCCAGCAGCGTAGAAGGGCAGGGTGAGTTCTTC | CASSVEGQGEFF
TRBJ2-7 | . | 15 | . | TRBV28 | TGTGCCAGCAGCGCCAGCCGGGGGAGCTCCTACGAGCAGTACTTC | CASSASRGSSYEQYF
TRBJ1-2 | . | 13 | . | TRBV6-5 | TGTGCCAGCAGTTACGGGGGAGGCTATGGCTACACCTTC | CASSYGGGYGYTF
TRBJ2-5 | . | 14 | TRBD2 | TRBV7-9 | TGTGCCAGCAGCCCGGGGGGTAGGGGAGAGACCCAGTACTTC | CASSPGGRGETQYF
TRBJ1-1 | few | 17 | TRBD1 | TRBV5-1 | TGCGCCAGCAGCTTGCTGTACAGGGGCGGTCGGGGAACTGAAGCTTTCTTT | CASSLLYRGGRGTEAFF
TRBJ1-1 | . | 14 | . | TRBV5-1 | TGCGCCAGCAGCTTGGCGGCAGGGCCCACTGAAGCTTTCTTT | CASSLAAGPTEAFF
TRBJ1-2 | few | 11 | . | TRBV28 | TGTGCCAGCACCACCGGAGGTGGCTACACCTTC | CASTTGGGYTF
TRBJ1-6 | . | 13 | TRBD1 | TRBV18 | TGTGCCAGCTCAGGTACAGGGGATTCACCCCTCCACTTT | CASSGTGDSPLHF
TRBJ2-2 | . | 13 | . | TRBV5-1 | TGCGCCAGCAGCTTCTCGCTAGCCGGGGAGCTGTTTTTT | CASSFSLAGELFF
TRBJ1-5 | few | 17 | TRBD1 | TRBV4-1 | TGCGCCAGCAGCCTACGCGACAGGGCCCTTAGCAATCAGCCCCAGCATTTT | CASSLRDRALSNQPQHF
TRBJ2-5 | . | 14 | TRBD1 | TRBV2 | TGTGCCAGCAGTGAAGGAGGGGGCGGAGAGACCCAGTACTTC | CASSEGGGGETQYF
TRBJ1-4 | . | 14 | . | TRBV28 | TGTGCCAGCACCTTCCCGGCAACTAATGAAAAACTGTTTTTT | CASTFPATNEKLFF
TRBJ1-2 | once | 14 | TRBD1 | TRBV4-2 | TGTGCCAGCAGCCTAGGACAGGGGGCAAGAGGCTACACCTTC | CASSLGQGARGYTF
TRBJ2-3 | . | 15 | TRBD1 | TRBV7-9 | TGTGCCAGCACCTTTACAGGGGGAGGCACAGATACGCAGTATTTT | CASTFTGGGTDTQYF
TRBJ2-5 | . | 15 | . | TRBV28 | TGTGCCAGCAAAGGTCCTGCGTTACGGGGAGAGACCCAGTACTTC | CASKGPALRGETQYF
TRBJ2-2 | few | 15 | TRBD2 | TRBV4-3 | TGCGCCAGCAGCCAAGAGACGGGGGGGACCGGGGAGCTGTTTTTT | CASSQETGGTGELFF
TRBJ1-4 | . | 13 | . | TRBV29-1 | TGCAGCGTCGGCAGAAGCGGTAATGAAAAACTGTTTTTT | CSVGRSGNEKLFF
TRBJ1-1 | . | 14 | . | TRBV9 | TGTGCCAGCAGCGTTGAGATCCAGAACACTGAAGCTTTCTTT | CASSVEIQNTEAFF
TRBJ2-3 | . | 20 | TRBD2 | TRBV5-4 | TGTGCCAGCAGCTTGGAATCCGCAGAGGGGAACCGGGGGGGCACAGATACGCAGTATTTT | CASSLESAEGNRGGTDTQYF
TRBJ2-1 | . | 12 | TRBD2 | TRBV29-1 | TGCACCACAACGCGGGAGCAGAATGAGCAGTTCTTC | CTTTREQNEQFF
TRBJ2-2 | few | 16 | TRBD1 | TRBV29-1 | TGCAGCGTTGTGGGGAGATCCGGGACAGGACACGGGGAGCTGTTTTTT | CSVVGRSGTGHGELFF
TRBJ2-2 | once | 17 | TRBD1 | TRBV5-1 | TGCGCCAGCAGCTTGGGGACAGGGGGGCCGAACACCGGGGAGCTGTTTTTT | CASSLGTGGPNTGELFF
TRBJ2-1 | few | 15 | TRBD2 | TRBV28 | TGTGCCAGCATGAGCGGGAGGGCCAAGCGGAATGAGCAGTTCTTC | CASMSGRAKRNEQFF
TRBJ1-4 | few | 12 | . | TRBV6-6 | TGTGCCAGCATGCGGCAGAGGGAAAAACTGTTTTTT | CASMRQREKLFF
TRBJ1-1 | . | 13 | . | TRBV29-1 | TGCAGCGTTGAGAAACAGGGGAACACTGAAGCTTTCTTT | CSVEKQGNTEAFF
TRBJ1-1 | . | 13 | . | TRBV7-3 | TGTGCCAGCAGCTCCACAAGTGACACTGAAGCTTTCTTT | CASSSTSDTEAFF